Listed here are 21 T cell receptor beta chains from one sample, sequenced in a study of healthy donors' naive CD4 and CD8 T cells. Each TCR library used around 500 ng of total RNA and a linear amplification protocol. TCRdb re-derived calls from the reads in MiXCR, one entry per CDR3 protein. The sample consists of about 200,000 distinct CDR3 sequences, about 70% of them appearing once. The sample was naive CD4+ and CD8+ T cells sorted from blood, pooled from several donors. These receptor sequences come from a pool of human donors in good health; the sample pools cells from several healthy donors.

J is TRBJ2-1 and V is TRBV11-2; the D gene is possibly TRBD2 (6 bases). The V end lost 0 bases, the J end lost 8 bases, and 14 bases lay between the germline ends. The CDR3 has 15 residues. Germline V gene sequence: CDR1 SGHAT, CDR2 FQNNGV. The CDR3 loop reads CASSLEGRSLDEQFF. Here the CDR3 DNA reads TGTGCCAGCAGCTTAGAAGGGAGGTCTTTGGATGAGCAGTTCTTC.

Only a few counts were recorded for this clonotype. V is TRBV12-3 or TRBV12-4 and J is TRBJ1-5; 7 nucleotides agree with TRBD1. The CDR3 totals 19 residues. Trimming took 3 bases from V and 0 from J; bases not matched to a gene: 14. The DNA for the CDR3 is TGTGCCAGCAGTTTTAGGGGCAGGGGGACACTCTATAGCAATCAGCCCCAGCATTTT. It translates to CASSFRGRGTLYSNQPQHF.

The J gene is TRBJ1-1, the V gene TRBV10-3; weak D call: TRBD1 (6 bases). V shed 3 bases and J shed 2 bases, with 13 bases lying between them. The germline V gene encodes CDR1 ENHRY and CDR2 SYGVKD. The CDR3 loop spans 15 amino acids. CDR3 residues: CAISDPGGYNTEAFF. The CDR3 coding sequence is TGTGCCATCAGTGACCCCGGGGGCTATAACACTGAAGCTTTCTTT.

This chain connects TRBV6-1 to TRBJ2-1, with a possible D match to TRBD1 (6 bases). The CDR3 length is 16 residues. Trimming stripped 4 bases from V and 5 bases from J, with 18 bases between. Germline loops: CDR1 MNHNS, CDR2 SASEGT. In DNA, the CDR3 is TGTGCCAGCAGTGTCTTCTCCGGGACATTTAACAATGAGCAGTTCTTC. Amino acids: CASSVFSGTFNNEQFF.

The V gene is TRBV10-3, the J gene TRBJ2-1, with 9 bases identical to TRBD1. The CDR3 has 15 residues. Germline loops: CDR1 ENHRY, CDR2 SYGVKD. V gave up 2 bases and J gave up 7 bases; unmatched junction bases: 6. The CDR3 protein is CAISEKDRGRNEQFF. CDR3 DNA: TGTGCCATCAGTGAGAAAGACAGGGGGAGGAATGAGCAGTTCTTC.

CDR3 in DNA: TGCAGCGTTGAAGATTTTACATACTATGGCTACACCTTC. Translated: CSVEDFTYYGYTF. The V call is TRBV29-1, the J call TRBJ1-2; the D is unclear. The V and J ends lost 0 bases and 3 bases respectively, with 8 bases between them. This CDR3 is built from 13 residues. Germline-derived CDR1 and CDR2 are SQVTM and ANQGSEA.

The chain is built from TRBV11-1 and TRBJ1-1; D uncertain. The V end was cut by 5 bases, the J end by 8 bases, with 15 bases between. CDR3 length: 13 amino acids. Germline V gives CDR1 SGHAT, CDR2 FQDESV (reference sequence). The CDR3, as DNA: TGTGCCAGCAGCCCCGAGGGTACGGGCGAAGCTTTCTTT. It yields the protein CASSPEGTGEAFF.

The rearrangement joins TRBV6-5 to TRBJ2-2, with unresolved D. V lost 5 bases and J 7 bases, leaving 14 bases between the germline ends. CDR3 length: 14 amino acids. From germline, CDR1 is MNHEY and CDR2 SVGAGI. DNA for the CDR3: TGTGCCAGCAGTGAAGTGGGGTCGAGCGGGGAGCTGTTTTTT. Its translation is CASSEVGSSGELFF.

This chain uses TRBV13 with TRBJ2-7; D is ambiguous. CDR1 is PRHDT and CDR2 is FYEKMQ in the germline V gene (reference sequence). Trimming removed 2 bases from V and 3 bases from J, with 11 bases in between. CDR3 length: 14 amino acids. The chain's CDR3 is CASSLSRGGYEQYF. CDR3 bases: TGTGCCAGCAGCTTATCCAGAGGCGGCTACGAGCAGTACTTC.

V usage is TRBV6-5 and J usage is TRBJ1-2, with 10 bases aligning to TRBD1. The CDR3 has 12 residues. Germline CDR1 MNHEY, CDR2 SVGAGI. V lost 6 bases and J lost 6; bases outside the gene matches: 1. DNA for the CDR3: TGTGCCAGCAGGACAGGGGGCGATGGCTACACCTTC. This gives the protein CASRTGGDGYTF.

This chain links TRBV12-5 with TRBJ2-3, with 7 positions matching TRBD1. The CDR3 has 16 amino acids. CDR1 LGHNT and CDR2 FRNRAP come from the germline V gene. Losses at the gene ends were 3 bases for V and 4 bases for J; bases not matched to a gene: 10. The CDR3, as DNA: TGTGCTAGTGGTTTTCTAATAGGGGGCATCTCAGATACGCAGTATTTT. It specifies CASGFLIGGISDTQYF.

The chain carries TRBV29-1 and TRBJ1-1, with D possibly matching TRBD1 (6 bases). V gave up 4 bases and J gave up 1 base, with 10 bases separating them. This CDR3 contains 13 residues. Germline assignment: CDR1 SQVTM and CDR2 ANQGSEA. CDR3 sequence reads: CSVGRDTNTEAFF. DNA for the CDR3: TGCAGCGTTGGCCGGGACACGAACACTGAAGCTTTCTTT.

The chain carries TRBV29-1 and TRBJ1-1; TRBD1 might be the D (6 bases). V lost 4 bases to trimming and J lost 0 bases, with 9 bases between them. Germline V lookup: CDR1 SQVTM, CDR2 ANQGSEA. CDR3 size: 13 residues. CDR3 nucleotide sequence: TGCAGCGTTGGGAGGACAGTGAACACTGAAGCTTTCTTT. Translated, it gives CSVGRTVNTEAFF. Full variable domain (remainder filled in from reference TRBV29-1 and TRBJ1-1): SAVISQKPSRDICQRGTSLTIQCQVDSQVTMMFWYRQQPGQSLTLIATANQGSEATYESGFVIDKFPISRPNLTFSTLTVSNMSPEDSSIYLCSVGRTVNTEAFFGQGTRLTVV.

CDR3 residues: CASSPPFAANTGELFF. The CDR3, as DNA: TGTGCCAGCAGTCCCCCCTTCGCTGCGAACACCGGGGAGCTGTTTTTT. V and J are TRBV6-5 and TRBJ2-2; D not resolved. Germline V gene lookup returns CDR1 MNHEY and CDR2 SVGAGI. V shed 5 bases and J shed 0 bases, with 13 bases lying between them. CDR3 length: 16 residues.

The genes are TRBV12-3 or TRBV12-4 and TRBJ1-5; D uncertain. V lost 3 bases and J lost 2, with 8 bases in between. This CDR3 is built from 14 residues. The CDR3 region has the DNA TGTGCCAGCAGTTTCCCGGCTGGCAATCAGCCCCAGCATTTT. Translated: CASSFPAGNQPQHF.

The chain joins TRBV12-3 or TRBV12-4 to TRBJ2-5; tentatively, D is TRBD1 (7 bases). Deletions cut 6 bases from V and 1 base from J, with 21 bases between. The CDR3 is 17 amino acids. CDR3 coding DNA: TGTGCCAGCAGCAACGGATACAGGGGACTGAGCCAAGAGACCCAGTACTTC. Its translation is CASSNGYRGLSQETQYF.

The chain uses TRBV5-1 and TRBJ1-1; D gene uncertain. The CDR3 has 13 amino acids. V lost 0 bases and J 3 bases, leaving 6 bases between the germline ends. CDR1 is SGHRS, CDR2 YFSETQ, per germline. CDR3 sequence reads: CASSLAEDTEAFF. The CDR3, as DNA: TGCGCCAGCAGCTTGGCCGAGGACACTGAAGCTTTCTTT.

This clonotype appeared a few times. The V call is TRBV29-1, the J call TRBJ1-2; TRBD1 matches 7 bases. The CDR3 spans 13 residues. CDR1 and CDR2 from the germline V gene are SQVTM and ANQGSEA. V trimming: 6 bases; J trimming: 3 bases; junction bases outside the gene matches: 7. The CDR3 spells CSVETGQDYGYTF. CDR3 sequence (DNA): TGCAGCGTGGAGACAGGGCAAGACTATGGCTACACCTTC.

The rearrangement links TRBV29-1 to TRBJ2-1; D gene ambiguous. The CDR3 is 12 residues long. The V end lost 4 bases, the J end lost 7 bases, and 11 bases lay between the germline ends. Germline V gene sequence: CDR1 SQVTM, CDR2 ANQGSEA. The CDR3 reads CSVGGTINEQFF. The CDR3 DNA reads as TGCAGCGTTGGGGGAACAATTAATGAGCAGTTCTTC.

The J gene is TRBJ2-5, the V gene TRBV2; 10 nucleotides line up with TRBD1. This CDR3 has 14 residues. Per the germline V gene, CDR1 is SNHLY and CDR2 is FYNNEI. J was trimmed by 4 bases and V by 9 bases; bases with no gene match: 8. The CDR3 sequence: CASQTGTGVETQYF. The DNA of the CDR3 is TGTGCCAGTCAGACCGGGACAGGGGTAGAGACCCAGTACTTC.

The rearrangement links TRBV6-2 or TRBV6-3 to TRBJ2-1, with TRBD1 identical over 8 bases. The ends lost 7 bases at V and 3 bases at J; junction bases unmatched: 5. The V gene's germline CDR1 is MNHEY and CDR2 SVGEGT. This CDR3 is 14 amino acids long. The CDR3: CASTIGQGYNEQFF. CDR3 in DNA: TGTGCCAGCACGATTGGACAGGGCTACAATGAGCAGTTCTTC.